This T cell receptor (beta chain) is from a study of shared T cell receptors in the human thymus. Clones were sequenced by immunoSEQ multiplex PCR, and TCRdb holds only the in-frame ones, with some missing. Of fewer than 700,000 clones detected, around nine tenths appear once; the ten largest clones hold 0.0085% to 0.012%. CDR3 length: 15 residues. Germline V gene lookup returns CDR1 SGHTA and CDR2 FQGNSA. Trimming at V came to 5 bases and at J to 4 bases, leaving 9 bases not matched to a gene. This sample also appeared in a second study, on human thymus T cells. As reported in that work: Congenital heart defects were the reason for the corrective surgery that the donors, healthy Finnish infants, were having. Thymic samples were excised during corrective heart operations. Use of V and J genes seemed skewed within the thymic and blood repertoires. Related research described strongly overlapping thymic repertoires in unrelated people.

The sequenced sample consisted of thymocytes. This TCR derives from a boy less than two years old with a congenital heart defect. The rearrangement links TRBV7-2 to TRBJ1-2, with 8 bases lining up with TRBD1. The DNA of the CDR3 is TGTGCCAGCAGCCATCGGACAGGGACAGGCTATGGCTACACCTTC. Amino acid sequence: CASSHRTGTGYGYTF.